This TCR beta chain was sequenced in a study of spatial heterogeneity in lung cancer. About the study: Among detected sequences, beta-chain ones consistently exceeded alpha-chain ones in number. Study results and limitations: Ubiquitous expanded tumor TCRs surfaced in blood more at resection than they did at follow-up.

The time point denotes: sample taken at primary tumor resection. The donors comprised 70 to 85 untreated early-stage non-small cell lung cancer patients. Carried by each TCR cDNA molecule was a unique molecular identifier. TCRdb redid the calling of the 5' RACE reads with MiXCR, one entry per CDR3 protein. Found here are approximately 49,000 distinct CDR3 sequences, less than 6% of them singletons; the top ten hold roughly 10%. The V gene lost 2 bases and the J gene lost 0 bases, with 8 bases spanning the gap. The V gene's germline CDR1 is SGHVS and CDR2 FQNEAQ. This CDR3 has 16 amino acids. Note on this clonotype: Antigen: not known.

Sequenced material: PBMCs, taken at surgery. The sequence was collected from a male donor with early-stage non-small cell lung cancer. This sequence joins TRBV7-8 and TRBJ2-6; unclear D gene. CDR3 in DNA: TGTGCCAGCAGCTTATCGTATTACTCTGGGGCCAACGTCCTGACTTTC. Its translation: CASSLSYYSGANVLTF. The full variable domain, rest sourced from reference TRBV7-8 and TRBJ2-6, is GAGVSQSPRYKVAKRGQDVALRCDPISGHVSLFWYQQALGQGPEFLTYFQNEAQLDKSGLPSDRFFAERPEGSVSTLKIQRTQQEDSAVYLCASSLSYYSGANVLTFGAGSRLTVL.